This T cell receptor beta chain was captured in a study of T cell responses to AZD1222 COVID-19 vaccine. Trimming left V 3 bases short and J 5 bases short, with 10 bases between. Per germline, CDR1 SGHNT and CDR2 YENEEA. CDR3 length: 13 amino acids. Libraries were prepared by immunoSEQ multiplex PCR; TCRdb keeps only in-frame clonotypes and omits some of them. There are 120,000 or so clones in the sample; around 90% occur only once, and under 3.5% lies in the top ten. The starting material was peripheral blood, obtained on day 0 of AZD1222 vaccination. This TCR was sampled from an adult in good health. This rearrangement joins TRBV11-3 to TRBJ1-1; possibly TRBD1 for D (5 bases). CDR3 DNA sequence: TGTGCCAGCAGCTTCGGGAGACAGACTGAAGCTTTCTTT. This encodes CASSFGRQTEAFF.